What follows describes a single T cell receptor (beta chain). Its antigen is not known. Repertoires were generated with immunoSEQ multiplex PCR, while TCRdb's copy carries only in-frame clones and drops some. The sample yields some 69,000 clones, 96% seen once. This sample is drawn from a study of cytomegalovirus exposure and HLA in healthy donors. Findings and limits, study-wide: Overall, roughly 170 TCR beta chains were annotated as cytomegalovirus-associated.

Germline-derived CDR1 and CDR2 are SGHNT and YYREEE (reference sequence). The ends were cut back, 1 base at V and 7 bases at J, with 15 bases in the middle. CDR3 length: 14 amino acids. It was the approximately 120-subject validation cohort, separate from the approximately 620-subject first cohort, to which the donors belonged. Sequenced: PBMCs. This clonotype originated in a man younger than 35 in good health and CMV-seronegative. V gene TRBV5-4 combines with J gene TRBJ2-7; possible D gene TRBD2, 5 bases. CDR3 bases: TGTGCCAGCAGCTTGATCGGGGTTGATGAGGAGCAGTACTTC. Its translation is CASSLIGVDEEQYF.